Each of the 24 T cell receptor beta chains below was sequenced from the same sample in a study of T cells in Graves' hyperthyroidism and ophthalmopathy. Researchers took RNA transcripts and amplified the TCR beta CDR3 regions from them. The primer set for the first-round RT-PCR of the TCR CDR3 was HTBI. Each CDR3 protein is one row after TCRdb ran MiXCR on the multiplex PCR reads. The sample holds roughly 740,000 distinct CDR3 sequences, 15% to 20% seen once. Sequenced: blood. The receptors stem from a man younger than 35 with Graves' hyperthyroidism.

This clonotype occurred a few times. The chain is built from TRBV28 and TRBJ2-5; unclear D gene. This CDR3 comprises 13 residues. The germline V gene has CDR1 MDHEN and CDR2 SYDVKM. V was pared by 2 bases and J by 3 bases, with 7 bases between. The CDR3 bases are TGTGCCAGCAGTTTAAAGGCGGAAGAGACCCAGTACTTC. Translation gives CASSLKAEETQYF.

This clonotype was seen more than once but under ten times. This rearrangement joins TRBV15 to TRBJ1-2; D gene unclear. CDR3 length: 14 amino acids. Trimming took off 1 base at V and 8 bases at J, with 14 bases between the two ends. Germline V CDR1 and CDR2: LNHNV, YYDKDF (reference sequence). CDR3 region: CATSRAAGPRGYTF. The CDR3, as DNA: TGTGCCACCAGCAGAGCGGCCGGACCTAGGGGCTACACCTTC.

Comment on this clonotype: Being one base from a much bigger clone, this may be a read error. The genes are TRBV19 and TRBJ2-1, with D possibly being TRBD1 or TRBD2 (5 bases each). Germline V gives CDR1 LNHDA, CDR2 SQIVND (reference sequence). This CDR3 has 15 amino acids. Trimming removed 5 bases from V and 7 bases from J, with 18 bases in between. The CDR3 region is CASSQGAGSENEQFF. The CDR3 coding sequence is TGTGCCAGTAGTCAAGGGGCAGGGAGTGAGAATGAGCAGTTCTTC.

Written as DNA, the CDR3 is TGCAGTGCTAGAAGGGACCAGTCCTACGAGCAGTACTTC. It is translated as CSARRDQSYEQYF. V usage is TRBV20-1 and J usage is TRBJ2-7, with D perhaps assigned TRBD1 or TRBD2 (5 bases each). CDR3 length equals 13 residues. From germline, CDR1 is DFQATT and CDR2 SNEGSKA (reference sequence). Trimming removed 2 bases from V and 1 base from J, with 9 bases in between.

This clonotype was detected many times. The chain recombines TRBV28 with TRBJ2-7; tentatively, D is TRBD1 (6 bases). The CDR3 sequence is 14 residues long. Germline loops: CDR1 MDHEN, CDR2 SYDVKM. Trimming cost V 6 bases and J 1 base, with 13 bases left between them. Here the CDR3 reads CASSRPGASYEQYF. CDR3 nucleotide sequence: TGTGCCAGCAGCCGGCCAGGGGCGTCCTACGAGCAGTACTTC.

This sequence joins TRBV29-1 and TRBJ1-2; TRBD1 matches 8 bases. This CDR3 comprises 16 residues. The J segment lost 4 bases and the V segment lost 0 bases, leaving 10 bases of the junction unmatched. Germline V lookup: CDR1 SQVTM, CDR2 ANQGSEA. CDR3 sequence (DNA): TGCAGCGTTGAAGATCAGTCGGTGGGGACAGGCTATGGCTACACCTTC. Translated, it gives CSVEDQSVGTGYGYTF. Looking up the rest from reference TRBV29-1 and TRBJ1-2 gives the full variable domain: SAVISQKPSRDICQRGTSLTIQCQVDSQVTMMFWYRQQPGQSLTLIATANQGSEATYESGFVIDKFPISRPNLTFSTLTVSNMSPEDSSIYLCSVEDQSVGTGYGYTFGSGTRLTVV.

The rearrangement uses TRBV28 and TRBJ2-7; 8 nucleotides agree with TRBD1. The CDR3 is 15 amino acids. Germline values: CDR1 MDHEN, CDR2 SYDVKM. V dropped 5 bases and J dropped 0; count of bases not matched to a gene: 6. The CDR3 DNA is TGTGCCAGCAGTACCCCGGGACAGGCCTCCTACGAGCAGTACTTC. Its protein product is CASSTPGQASYEQYF.

This clonotype was detected many times. This chain joins TRBV7-2 and TRBJ2-5, with 12 bases aligning to TRBD2. Germline V gives CDR1 SGHTA, CDR2 FQGNSA. Losses at the gene ends were 4 bases for V and 4 bases for J; bases not matched to a gene: 4. The CDR3 consists of 15 residues. This chain's CDR3 is CASSSTSGGGETQYF. CDR3 sequence (DNA): TGTGCCAGCAGCTCGACTAGCGGGGGAGGAGAGACCCAGTACTTC.

This clonotype was detected many times. The chain employs TRBV6-1 and TRBJ2-1; 13 bases line up with TRBD2. The V gene end was trimmed by 9 bases and the J gene end by 7 bases; junction bases not matched to a gene: 6. Per germline, CDR1 MNHNS and CDR2 SASEGT. The CDR3 has 14 amino acids. Here the CDR3 reads CASTSGRATNEQFF. CDR3 in DNA: TGTGCCAGTACTAGCGGGAGGGCCACAAATGAGCAGTTCTTC.

With regard to this clonotype: This could be a read error, since a much larger clone is one nucleotide away. V and J are TRBV7-2 and TRBJ1-2, with 7 bases identical to TRBD1. Germline V lookup: CDR1 SGHTA, CDR2 FQGNSA. The CDR3 is made up of 14 amino acids. The CDR3 loop reads CASSPRRGVYGHTF. For the CDR3, the DNA is TGTGCCAGCAGCCCCCGCAGGGGGGTCTATGGCCACACCTTC.

There are a few counts of this clonotype. The V call is TRBV20-1, the J call TRBJ1-4; D is perhaps TRBD1 (6 bases). Germline V CDR1 and CDR2: DFQATT, SNEGSKA (reference sequence). V lost 1 base to trimming and J lost 2 bases, with 14 bases between them. The CDR3 contains 16 residues. The chain's CDR3 is CSARGVGARTNEKLFF. The DNA for the CDR3 is TGCAGTGCTAGAGGGGTGGGGGCTCGCACTAATGAAAAACTGTTTTTT.

The gene calls are TRBV28 and TRBJ1-2, with D maybe TRBD1 (5 bases). The CDR3 runs to 13 residues. Trimming removed 6 bases at V and 4 bases at J, with 12 bases between. Germline V gene lookup returns CDR1 MDHEN and CDR2 SYDVKM. CDR3 residues: CASSYRIIYGYTF. The CDR3 DNA is TGTGCCAGCAGCTACAGGATTATCTATGGCTACACCTTC.

The chain uses TRBV20-1 and TRBJ2-1; 8 bases fit TRBD2. Trimming removed 1 base from V and 1 base from J; junction bases left unmatched: 6. Germline V CDR1 and CDR2: DFQATT, SNEGSKA (reference sequence). The CDR3 has 16 residues. In nucleotides, the CDR3 is TGCAGTGCTAGAGGATTAGCGGGATCATCCTACAATGAGCAGTTCTTC. This encodes CSARGLAGSSYNEQFF.

This clonotype was seen more than once but under ten times. The J gene is TRBJ1-5, the V gene TRBV6-5, with D unresolved. The germline V gene has CDR1 MNHEY and CDR2 SVGAGI. This CDR3 spans 13 amino acids. The V gene lost 7 bases and the J gene lost 1 base, with 8 bases spanning the gap. As DNA, the CDR3 is TGTGCCAGCAACCTTGACAGCAATCAGCCCCAGCATTTT. Its protein product is CASNLDSNQPQHF.

This clonotype was found a few times. This CDR3 is CASSFLRGGQFF. For the CDR3, the DNA is TGTGCCAGCAGTTTCTTAAGGGGAGGGCAGTTCTTC. The chain joins TRBV12-3 or TRBV12-4 to TRBJ2-1; a weak D match, TRBD2 (6 bases). Trimming stripped 3 bases from V and 12 bases from J, with 12 bases between. CDR3 length: 12 residues.

This clonotype has a handful of counts. The rearrangement uses TRBV6-1 and TRBJ1-3; 7 bases are shared with TRBD1. Looked up from germline, CDR1 is MNHNS and CDR2 is SASEGT. CDR3 length: 14 residues. With 6 bases clipped from V and 7 bases from J, the junction kept 9 bases outside the gene matches. In DNA, the CDR3 is TGTGCCAGCAGACAGACAGGGTGGTGGAACACCATATATTTT. It is translated as CASRQTGWWNTIYF.

This clonotype has at least ten counts. This chain uses TRBV28 with TRBJ1-1; D is possibly TRBD1 (6 bases). V lost 3 bases and J lost 0, with 14 bases in between. The CDR3 loop spans 16 amino acids. The germline V gene encodes CDR1 MDHEN and CDR2 SYDVKM. CDR3 bases: TGTGCCAGCAGTTTCGGGGACACATTTATGAACACTGAAGCTTTCTTT. Its protein product is CASSFGDTFMNTEAFF.

This clonotype was detected many times. This chain uses TRBV28 with TRBJ2-7; no definite D call. The V end lost 0 bases, the J end lost 7 bases, and 7 bases lay between the germline ends. The CDR3 spans 12 residues. Germline V gives CDR1 MDHEN, CDR2 SYDVKM. The CDR3 reads CASSLWSREQYF. The CDR3 DNA reads as TGTGCCAGCAGTTTATGGTCCCGGGAGCAGTACTTC.

This clonotype was counted many times. The V gene is TRBV14, the J gene TRBJ2-1; 10 nucleotides agree with TRBD2. The CDR3 contains 17 residues. Germline CDR1 and CDR2: SGHDN and FVKESK. V lost 1 base and J lost 8; bases outside the gene matches: 11. The CDR3 bases are TGTGCCAGCAGCCAAGTGCTCCTAGCGGGAGAATTGGATGAGCAGTTCTTC. Its protein product is CASSQVLLAGELDEQFF.

There are many counts of this clonotype. This sequence joins TRBV28 and TRBJ2-4; TRBD1 might be the D (6 bases). From germline, CDR1 is MDHEN and CDR2 SYDVKM. The CDR3 is 16 amino acids. V was clipped by 6 bases and J by 8 bases, with 23 bases between them. The CDR3 coding sequence is TGTGCCAGCAGACCCAACAGGGCAGGGGAAAGTGACATTCAGTACTTC. Translating gives CASRPNRAGESDIQYF. The variable domain in full, with the rest retrieved from reference TRBV28 and TRBJ2-4, is DVKVTQSSRYLVKRTGEKVFLECVQDMDHENMFWYRQDPGLGLRLIYFSYDVKMKEKGDIPEGYSVSREKKERFSLILESASTNQTSMYLCASRPNRAGESDIQYFGAGTRLSVL.

This clonotype was found many times. V is TRBV20-1 and J is TRBJ2-1; 7 bases agree with TRBD2. The CDR3 sequence is 14 residues long. Germline V gene sequence: CDR1 DFQATT, CDR2 SNEGSKA (reference sequence). The V and J ends lost 3 bases and 4 bases, in that order; junction bases with no gene match: 6. CDR3 protein: CSASIQRGYNEQFF. The CDR3 coding sequence is TGCAGTGCTAGTATCCAGCGGGGATACAATGAGCAGTTCTTC.

This clonotype appeared a few times. The junction shows a germline mismatch at one end, possibly a read error. The chain has TRBV19 and TRBJ2-1, with D possibly matching TRBD2 (5 bases). Germline V gene data show CDR1 as LNHDA and CDR2 as SQIVND (reference sequence). The CDR3 length is 14 residues. This CDR3 reads CASNTGIGYNEQLF. The DNA for the CDR3 is TGTGCCAGTAACACCGGGATAGGCTACAATGAGCAGCTCTTC.

This clonotype was counted at least ten times. The rearrangement uses TRBV3-1 and TRBJ2-7, with D possibly matching TRBD1 (6 bases). CDR3 length: 12 amino acids. Germline V gene lookup returns CDR1 LGHDT and CDR2 YNNKEL (reference sequence). Trimming left V 1 base short and J 5 bases short, with 6 bases between. The DNA of the CDR3 is TGTGCCAGCAGCCAAGGACAGGACGAGCAGTACTTC. As protein: CASSQGQDEQYF.

V usage is TRBV7-9 and J usage is TRBJ1-2; TRBD1 aligns across 7 bases. CDR1 SEHNR and CDR2 FQNEAQ come from the germline V gene (reference sequence). This CDR3 is built from 14 residues. Trimming cost V 3 bases and J 4 bases; bases outside gene matches: 5. In DNA, the CDR3 is TGTGCCAGCAGCTTGGTACAGGGGAGCTATGGCTACACCTTC. Amino acids: CASSLVQGSYGYTF.